One and the same sample provided the 28 T cell receptor beta chains below, sequenced in a study of T cell responses to AZD1222 COVID-19 vaccine. Data came from immunoSEQ multiplex PCR; TCRdb stores just in-frame clones and leaves some out. The table includes about 170,000 clones, 87% detected once. The sequencing here drew on peripheral blood, taken on day 0 of AZD1222 vaccination. The receptors stem from an adult in good health.

The chain is built from TRBV29-1 and TRBJ2-3, with 10 bases matching TRBD2. Trimming cost V 0 bases and J 5 bases; bases outside gene matches: 8. The germline gives CDR1 SQVTM, CDR2 ANQGSEA. The CDR3 has 16 amino acids. DNA for the CDR3: TGCAGCGTTGAAGATGGGGGTCTAGCGGGAGAAGATACGCAGTATTTT. The encoded protein is CSVEDGGLAGEDTQYF.

The CDR3 reads CASSDQTGTGGETQYF. As DNA, the CDR3 is TGTGCCAGCAGTGACCAAACCGGGACAGGGGGAGAGACCCAGTACTTC. The rearrangement joins TRBV6-1 to TRBJ2-5; 11 bases are a match to TRBD1. The CDR3 sequence is 16 residues long. V lost 3 bases, J lost 4 bases, and 7 bases stayed unmatched. Germline CDR1 reads MNHNS; CDR2 reads SASEGT.

The chain combines TRBV30 with TRBJ2-6; unclear D gene. Germline V lookup: CDR1 GTSNPN, CDR2 SVGIG (reference sequence). With 0 bases removed from V and 0 bases from J, the gap between germline ends came to 12 bases. The CDR3 contains 17 residues. CDR3: CAWSVPGASSGANVLTF. The CDR3 DNA follows: TGTGCCTGGAGTGTACCAGGAGCCTCCTCTGGGGCCAACGTCCTGACTTTC.

The DNA for the CDR3 is TGTGCCAGCAGCTTAGCCGCGGGGGGCTCGAGAAACACCATATATTTT. This sequence encodes CASSLAAGGSRNTIYF. V usage is TRBV7-4 and J usage is TRBJ1-3; D may be TRBD1 (6 bases). The V end lost 0 bases, the J end lost 5 bases, and 14 bases lay between the germline ends. This CDR3 spans 16 amino acids. Germline CDR1 is SGHVT and CDR2 is SQSDAQ.

This clone occurred a few times. The rearrangement uses TRBV25-1 and TRBJ1-4; tentatively, D is TRBD1 (5 bases). V was trimmed by 2 bases and J by 7 bases, leaving 11 bases between them. CDR3 length equals 14 residues. CDR1 and CDR2 from the germline V gene are MGHDK and SYGVNS. The CDR3 DNA is TGTGCCAGCAGTGAACCGTCAGGGCTTGAAAAACTGTTTTTT. This encodes CASSEPSGLEKLFF.

This clone was counted a single time. The gene calls are TRBV3-1 (or the pseudogene TRBV3-2) and TRBJ2-7; unclear D gene. The germline V and J ends were trimmed by 1 base and 2 bases, with 9 bases remaining between them. In germline, CDR1 is LGHDT, CDR2 YNNKEL (reference sequence). The CDR3 is 14 residues long. CDR3 in DNA: TGTGCCAGCAGCCAAGTGCTACCAACCTACGAGCAGTACTTC. Translating it yields CASSQVLPTYEQYF.

The chain combines TRBV2 with TRBJ2-5, with D hard to call. V was clipped by 3 bases and J by 3 bases, with 11 bases between them. Germline V lookup: CDR1 SNHLY, CDR2 FYNNEI. The CDR3 covers 14 residues. As DNA, the CDR3 is TGTGCCAGCAGTGAGACCCCCGTCAAAGAGACCCAGTACTTC. The encoded protein is CASSETPVKETQYF.

V usage is TRBV5-1 and J usage is TRBJ1-2; D call uncertain. The germline V gene encodes CDR1 SGHRS and CDR2 YFSETQ. The CDR3 length is 17 residues. The V end was cut by 0 bases, the J end by 2 bases, with 17 bases between. The CDR3 region is CASSLDPGQTTNYGYTF. The CDR3 nucleotides read TGCGCCAGCAGCTTGGATCCCGGCCAAACGACAAACTATGGCTACACCTTC.

CDR3 residues: CASSRDRAYEQYF. The DNA of the CDR3 is TGTGCCAGTAGCCGGGACAGGGCCTACGAGCAGTACTTC. The V call is TRBV19, the J call TRBJ2-7; the match to TRBD1 covers 9 bases. The CDR3 spans 13 residues. V lost 6 bases, J lost 2 bases, and 2 bases stayed unmatched. Germline loops: CDR1 LNHDA, CDR2 SQIVND (reference sequence).

V is TRBV5-1 and J is TRBJ2-7; D call uncertain. The CDR3 runs to 14 residues. Deletions cut 1 base from V and 6 bases from J, with 14 bases between. The germline V gene encodes CDR1 SGHRS and CDR2 YFSETQ. This CDR3 is CASSLLDNPLEQYF. The CDR3 DNA reads TGCGCCAGCAGCTTGCTCGACAACCCTCTCGAGCAGTACTTC.

The gene calls are TRBV7-9 and TRBJ1-2; tentatively, D is TRBD1 (6 bases). V dropped 2 bases and J dropped 6 bases, with 16 bases sitting between them. The CDR3 length is 15 residues. From germline, CDR1 is SEHNR and CDR2 FQNEAQ (reference sequence). The CDR3 loop reads CASSLMGAGENGYTF. In DNA, the CDR3 is TGTGCCAGCAGCTTAATGGGGGCAGGGGAGAATGGCTACACCTTC.

This chain joins TRBV19 and TRBJ2-2, with 10 bases that match TRBD2. Trimming cost V 3 bases and J 4 bases; bases outside gene matches: 5. The germline gives CDR1 LNHDA, CDR2 SQIVND (reference sequence). CDR3 length equals 16 residues. CDR3 in DNA: TGTGCCAGTAGTATGGAACTAGCGGGAACCACCGGGGAGCTGTTTTTT. Its translation: CASSMELAGTTGELFF.

This clone was observed a handful of times. The V call is TRBV7-9, the J call TRBJ1-4, with 11 bases aligning to TRBD1. Germline lookup yields CDR1 SEHNR and CDR2 FQNEAQ (reference sequence). The CDR3 covers 15 residues. V dropped 5 bases and J dropped 7; count of bases not matched to a gene: 6. CDR3 region: CASSGTGGSSEKLFF. CDR3 in DNA: TGTGCCAGCAGCGGGACAGGGGGTTCGAGTGAAAAACTGTTTTTT. Full variable domain (outside the CDR3, taken from reference TRBV7-9 and TRBJ1-4): DTGVSQNPRHKITKRGQNVTFRCDPISEHNRLYWYRQTLGQGPEFLTYFQNEAQLEKSRLLSDRFSAERPKGSFSTLEIQRTEQGDSAMYLCASSGTGGSSEKLFFGSGTQLSVL.

V usage is TRBV15 and J usage is TRBJ1-2; D call uncertain. Germline loops: CDR1 LNHNV, CDR2 YYDKDF (reference sequence). V was trimmed by 1 base and J by 4 bases, leaving 13 bases between them. The CDR3 is 15 residues long. The DNA of the CDR3 is TGTGCCACCAGCAGAGGGCGTGGGGAACGCTATGGCTACACCTTC. It is translated as CATSRGRGERYGYTF. Supplemented by reference TRBV15 and TRBJ1-2, the full variable domain reads DAMVIQNPRYQVTQFGKPVTLSCSQTLNHNVMYWYQQKSSQAPKLLFHYYDKDFNNEADTPDNFQSRRPNTSFCFLDIRSPGLGDTAMYLCATSRGRGERYGYTFGSGTRLTVV.

The rearrangement joins TRBV7-9 to TRBJ1-1, with D hard to call. V was pared by 0 bases and J by 1 base, with 6 bases between. The CDR3 totals 14 residues. CDR1 and CDR2 from the germline V gene are SEHNR and FQNEAQ (reference sequence). The CDR3 region is CASSLAGRNTEAFF. The CDR3 DNA reads TGTGCCAGCAGCTTAGCGGGCCGGAACACTGAAGCTTTCTTT. The full variable domain, with the rest looked up from reference TRBV7-9 and TRBJ1-1, is DTGVSQNPRHKITKRGQNVTFRCDPISEHNRLYWYRQTLGQGPEFLTYFQNEAQLEKSRLLSDRFSAERPKGSFSTLEIQRTEQGDSAMYLCASSLAGRNTEAFFGQGTRLTVV.

The chain joins TRBV19 to TRBJ1-3; tentative D call: TRBD1 (6 bases). Germline V gene lookup returns CDR1 LNHDA and CDR2 SQIVND (reference sequence). This CDR3 is built from 17 residues. With 3 bases removed from V and 0 bases from J, the gap between germline ends came to 15 bases. CDR3 sequence (DNA): TGTGCCAGTAGTATTTCTCGGACAGCTAGCTCTGGAAACACCATATATTTT. This codes for CASSISRTASSGNTIYF.

The J gene is TRBJ2-7, the V gene TRBV6-5; D unresolved. CDR1 MNHEY and CDR2 SVGAGI come from the germline V gene. V was trimmed by 2 bases and J by 4 bases, leaving 9 bases between them. The CDR3 contains 13 residues. The CDR3 DNA is TGTGCCAGCAGTTACACCTACGGTTACGAGCAGTACTTC. Encoded protein: CASSYTYGYEQYF.

This chain connects TRBV9 to TRBJ2-3; D gene unclear. Germline V gene sequence: CDR1 SGDLS, CDR2 YYNGEE. There are 15 residues in the CDR3. Trimming took off 0 bases at V and 5 bases at J, with 13 bases between the two ends. CDR3 residues: CASSVASASLDTQYF. The CDR3 DNA follows: TGTGCCAGCAGCGTAGCGTCGGCCTCGCTAGATACGCAGTATTTT.

This clone was picked up one time. This chain connects TRBV4-2 to TRBJ1-3; TRBD1 might be the D (5 bases). The CDR3 is 15 residues long. The germline V gene has CDR1 LGHNA and CDR2 YNFKEQ. V lost 6 bases and J 4 bases, leaving 16 bases between the germline ends. The chain's CDR3 is CASRDSGSSGNTIYF. CDR3 in DNA: TGTGCCAGCAGGGACTCAGGGTCCTCAGGAAACACCATATATTTT.

This clone was recorded a few times. The chain uses TRBV18 and TRBJ1-5; 7 bases align to TRBD1. The trim removed 1 base at V and 2 bases at J, leaving 14 bases unmatched. CDR1 is KGHSH and CDR2 is LQKENI in the germline V gene. The CDR3 loop spans 19 amino acids. CDR3 nucleotides: TGTGCCAGCTCACCACAACGGACAGGATTATACCCGGGCAATCAGCCCCAGCATTTT. Its translation: CASSPQRTGLYPGNQPQHF.

This chain joins TRBV2 and TRBJ2-5; 10 nucleotides line up with TRBD2. Looked up from germline, CDR1 is SNHLY and CDR2 is FYNNEI. V dropped 4 bases and J dropped 4; count of bases not matched to a gene: 6. CDR3 length: 15 residues. The CDR3 spells CASSVLAGAPETQYF. CDR3 nucleotides: TGTGCCAGCAGTGTCCTAGCGGGAGCCCCAGAGACCCAGTACTTC.

The V and J genes are TRBV5-1 and TRBJ2-7, with a weak D call TRBD2 (5 bases). The CDR3 totals 12 residues. V lost 5 bases and J lost 3, with 9 bases in between. CDR1 is SGHRS and CDR2 is YFSETQ in the germline V gene. In DNA form, the CDR3 reads TGCGCCAGCAGGGACTTTCGCTACGAGCAGTACTTC. Its translation: CASRDFRYEQYF.

V is TRBV12-2 and J is TRBJ1-2; no check of the table's D call, TRBD1, against the DNA was made. TRBV12-2 is assigned pseudogene status. This CDR3 spans 14 amino acids. The CDR3 is CASRPRRGFYGYTF. Written as DNA, the CDR3 is TGTGCAAGTCGCCCCCGAAGGGGCTTCTATGGCTACACCTTC.

V usage is TRBV7-2 and J usage is TRBJ2-1, with TRBD2 identical over 10 bases. Germline V lookup: CDR1 SGHTA, CDR2 FQGNSA. The CDR3 totals 18 residues. Trimming at V came to 4 bases and at J to 4 bases, leaving 13 bases not matched to a gene. The CDR3 DNA is TGTGCCAGCAGCTCCCCAGCCGTGGCTAGCGGGAGTTACAATGAGCAGTTCTTC. Amino acid sequence: CASSSPAVASGSYNEQFF.

The chain links TRBV19 to TRBJ2-2; unclear D gene. Germline loops: CDR1 LNHDA, CDR2 SQIVND (reference sequence). The V gene lost 7 bases and the J gene lost 1 base, with 13 bases spanning the gap. This CDR3 region has 15 residues. The DNA of the CDR3 is TGTGCCAGTACCCGTGCCCTGGGGAACACCGGGGAGCTGTTTTTT. It is translated as CASTRALGNTGELFF.

In its sample, this clone was seen once. The chain has TRBV27 and TRBJ1-6, with 7 bases lining up with TRBD1. The CDR3 is 14 amino acids. V was clipped by 3 bases and J by 7 bases; unmatched bases: 3. CDR1 is MNHEY and CDR2 is SMNVEV in the germline V gene (reference sequence). The CDR3 nucleotides read TGTGCCAGCAGTTTGAGGGACAGAAATTCACCCCTCCACTTT. It is translated as CASSLRDRNSPLHF.

The V gene is TRBV5-1, the J gene TRBJ1-5; no clear D. From germline, CDR1 is SGHRS and CDR2 YFSETQ. The CDR3 is made up of 16 amino acids. The V gene lost 4 bases and the J gene lost 0 bases, with 14 bases spanning the gap. This CDR3 is CASSPAGAYSNQPQHF. CDR3 nucleotide sequence: TGCGCCAGCAGCCCCGCGGGCGCCTATAGCAATCAGCCCCAGCATTTT.

V gene TRBV7-9 combines with J gene TRBJ1-2, with TRBD1 matching over 7 bases. Germline-derived CDR1 and CDR2 are SEHNR and FQNEAQ (reference sequence). This CDR3 has 18 residues. V was clipped by 7 bases and J by 0 bases; unmatched bases: 17. CDR3 region: CASNPMGRDSLSNYGYTF. The CDR3 region has the DNA TGTGCCAGCAACCCTATGGGGCGGGACAGCCTATCTAACTATGGCTACACCTTC.